Listed below are T cell receptor beta chains from one sample, sequenced in a study of blood T cell repertoires in COVID-19. The protocol was immunoSEQ multiplex PCR, while the TCRdb copy is restricted to in-frame clones and leaves out a portion. This table has under 250,000 clones, approximately 84% appearing once. Material: PBMCs or T cells enriched from blood (not recorded which). The receptors were sampled from a man in his forties or fifties who had recovered from COVID-19. Both conserved end residues are part of each CDR3. Each record gives: J gene, V gene, CDR3 protein.

TRBJ1-5,TRBV27,CASSLSRRQPQHF
TRBJ2-1,TRBV5-6,CASSLKGTVSYNEQFF
TRBJ1-2,TRBV7-2,CASSDRFNYGYTF
TRBJ2-3,TRBV28,CASSLLSQGFQGTQYF
TRBJ2-1,TRBV19,CASSMLRTGSVNEQFF
TRBJ2-1,TRBV5-4,CASSLAERGGNQQFF
TRBJ2-4,TRBV28,CASSLSRDGIQYF
TRBJ1-5,TRBV9,CASNPSGTQGQPQHF
TRBJ2-1,TRBV18,CASSRGPLNEQFF
TRBJ1-1,TRBV7-9,CASSLARGSRGTEAFF
TRBJ1-2,TRBV4-2,CASSTPGQGVYGYTF
TRBJ2-4,TRBV6-5,CASSYSHRGNIQYF
TRBJ1-5,TRBV7-9,CASSYVGEGQPQHF
TRBJ2-3,TRBV19,CASSRGLAGGGDTQYF
TRBJ1-1,TRBV3-1/TRBV3-2,CASSQGTVFTEAFF
TRBJ1-3,TRBV23-1,CASNDIQGAVSGNTIYF
TRBJ2-7,TRBV28,CASKTGRYEQYF
TRBJ2-7,TRBV5-1,CASSKGGEYEQYF
TRBJ1-2,TRBV28,CAVDRGNNYGYTF
TRBJ1-3,TRBV29-1,CSVGGQGYGNTIYF
TRBJ1-2,TRBV5-4,CATVQGAYGYTF
TRBJ2-2,TRBV11-3,CASSLEVSNKGELFF
TRBJ2-1,TRBV7-2,CASRRTSTNNEQFF
TRBJ2-5,TRBV19,CASSTPGLGKETQYF
TRBJ2-7,TRBV18,CASSPTPEPGGPTYEQYF
TRBJ1-2,TRBV12-3/TRBV12-4,CASRSDRGIGYTF
TRBJ2-7,TRBV5-1,CASSSGVHSYEQYF
TRBJ1-4,TRBV4-2,CASSQDTLGGANEKLFF
TRBJ2-3,TRBV4-2,CASSQQRPEREQYF
TRBJ2-3,TRBV5-1,CASSSGPIDTQYF
TRBJ2-1,TRBV27,CASSFWRTGYSYNEQFF
TRBJ1-4,TRBV5-1,CASSLGGQSNEKLFF
TRBJ1-1,TRBV28,CASSFTGGIGSNTEAFF
TRBJ1-2,TRBV10-3,CAISVAGDGYTF
TRBJ1-1,TRBV6-5,CASTSGTFMAEAFF
TRBJ2-1,TRBV28,CASSPYNEQFF
TRBJ1-2,TRBV5-6,CASSSPLDTPDTNYGYTF
TRBJ1-1,TRBV6-5,CASSYRGNTEAFF
TRBJ1-2,TRBV27,CASSLRGGYGYTF
TRBJ2-3,TRBV28,CASSLSAGGIDTQYF
TRBJ1-2,TRBV23-1,CASSHLYYGEYGYTF
TRBJ2-7,TRBV29-1,CSGGGGHEQYF
TRBJ2-3,TRBV7-9,CASSRAREWDFTDTQYF
TRBJ2-3,TRBV7-7,CASSFSGASTDTQYF